The 15 T cell receptor beta chains presented below share a single source sample, sequenced in a study of blood T cell repertoires in COVID-19. Sequenced by immunoSEQ multiplex PCR; TCRdb stores in-frame clones only, minus some. The data show 88,000 or so clones, 70% to 80% seen once. The specimen was peripheral blood. The receptors derive from a human donor in a cohort sampled during active COVID-19.

This chain connects TRBV7-2 to TRBJ1-1; TRBD1 might be the D (5 bases). The germline V and J ends were trimmed by 6 bases and 4 bases, with 18 bases remaining between them. The V gene's germline CDR1 is SGHTA and CDR2 FQGNSA. CDR3 size: 15 residues. This chain's CDR3 is CASRMRGVGGTEAFF. CDR3 bases: TGTGCCAGCAGAATGCGGGGCGTGGGGGGCACTGAAGCTTTCTTT. Supplemented by reference TRBV7-2 and TRBJ1-1, the full variable domain reads GAGVSQSPSNKVTEKGKDVELRCDPISGHTALYWYRQSLGQGLEFLIYFQGNSAPDKSGLPSDRFSAERTGGSVSTLTIQRTQQEDSAVYLCASRMRGVGGTEAFFGQGTRLTVV.

The chain employs TRBV18 and TRBJ2-3, with TRBD1 matching over 8 bases. The CDR3 contains 15 residues. J lost 0 bases, V lost 5 bases, and 4 bases had no gene match. CDR1 and CDR2 (germline): KGHSH, LQKENI. CDR3 DNA: TGTGCCAGCTCAAAACAGGGGGGTAGCACAGATACGCAGTATTTT. Its protein is CASSKQGGSTDTQYF.

The rearrangement uses TRBV28 and TRBJ2-1, with no clear D. Germline V gives CDR1 MDHEN, CDR2 SYDVKM. CDR3 length: 13 residues. The V end lost 1 base, the J end lost 4 bases, and 5 bases lay between the germline ends. CDR3 protein: CASSLSVYNEQFF. CDR3 sequence (DNA): TGTGCCAGCAGTTTATCCGTATACAATGAGCAGTTCTTC.

In this sample, this clone turned up a few times. This sequence joins TRBV20-1 and TRBJ1-1; weak D call: TRBD1 (5 bases). The CDR3 length is 12 residues. Per germline, CDR1 DFQATT and CDR2 SNEGSKA (reference sequence). Trimming cost V 3 bases and J 8 bases, with 13 bases left between them. CDR3 protein: CSASAGNIEAFF. CDR3 nucleotide sequence: TGCAGTGCTAGTGCAGGGAACATCGAAGCTTTCTTT.

This clone was seen ten or more times. This chain links TRBV5-6 with TRBJ2-7, with 13 bases matching TRBD2. The CDR3 has 16 amino acids. Germline lookup yields CDR1 SGHDT and CDR2 YYEEEE. The V and J ends lost 4 bases and 0 bases, in that order; junction bases with no gene match: 4. In nucleotides, the CDR3 is TGTGCCAGCAGCCCGTGGACTAGCGGGAGCTCCTACGAGCAGTACTTC. Translation: CASSPWTSGSSYEQYF.

This chain joins TRBV10-3 and TRBJ2-3, with 10 positions matching TRBD2. The CDR3 totals 17 residues. J gave up 0 bases and V 6 bases, and 9 bases lay outside the gene matches. Germline CDR1 and CDR2: ENHRY and SYGVKD. CDR3 DNA: TGTGCCATCAGCGACACCAGACTAGCGGGCAGCACAGATACGCAGTATTTT. Protein sequence: CAISDTRLAGSTDTQYF.

This sequence joins TRBV5-1 and TRBJ2-7, with 12 bases that match TRBD2. This CDR3 comprises 15 residues. Germline trimming cut 3 bases from V and 6 bases from J; bases unmatched to any gene: 7. Germline lookup yields CDR1 SGHRS and CDR2 YFSETQ. CDR3 residues: CASSYQLAGGAEQYF. As DNA, the CDR3 is TGCGCCAGCAGCTATCAACTAGCGGGAGGAGCCGAGCAGTACTTC.

The rearrangement uses TRBV7-9 and TRBJ2-3, with a weak D call TRBD2 (6 bases). The germline V and J ends were trimmed by 2 bases and 1 base, with 10 bases remaining between them. This CDR3 contains 15 residues. Germline-derived CDR1 and CDR2 are SEHNR and FQNEAQ (reference sequence). The CDR3 DNA reads as TGTGCCAGCAGCTTAACGGCTAGCGGCACAGATACGCAGTATTTT. It encodes CASSLTASGTDTQYF.

The rearrangement joins TRBV4-2 to TRBJ1-6; D is unclear. Germline V gives CDR1 LGHNA, CDR2 YNFKEQ. The V gene lost 8 bases and the J gene lost 0 bases, with 17 bases spanning the gap. This CDR3 is 17 amino acids long. The CDR3 sequence is CASGRSGESSYNSPLHF. DNA for the CDR3: TGTGCCAGCGGGAGAAGTGGGGAGAGCTCCTATAATTCACCCCTCCACTTT.

V usage is TRBV3-1 (or the pseudogene TRBV3-2) and J usage is TRBJ2-5; the D is unclear. CDR1 and CDR2 (germline): LGHDT, YNNKEL (reference sequence). This CDR3 comprises 13 residues. V lost 4 bases, J lost 1 base, and 7 bases lay in between. CDR3 bases: TGTGCCAGCAGCCTAAGCCTCCAAGAGACCCAGTACTTC. Encoded protein: CASSLSLQETQYF.

J is TRBJ1-1 and V is TRBV6-5; 7 nucleotides align to TRBD1. The germline V gene has CDR1 MNHEY and CDR2 SVGAGI. Trimming at V came to 7 bases and at J to 8 bases, leaving 13 bases not matched to a gene. The CDR3 spans 14 residues. The DNA of the CDR3 is TGTGCCAGCAAGATAGGGGGCAGTCTACCCGAAGCTTTCTTT. It specifies CASKIGGSLPEAFF.

V is TRBV15 and J is TRBJ1-2; D is possibly TRBD1 (6 bases). Trimming took 0 bases from V and 7 from J, leaving 12 bases between them. The CDR3 consists of 14 residues. The germline CDR1 and CDR2 sequences are LNHNV and YYDKDF (reference sequence). In DNA, the CDR3 is TGTGCCACCAGCAGAGATCCACAGGGTGGTGGCTACACCTTC. Translated, it gives CATSRDPQGGGYTF.

This clone came up a few times. V gene TRBV7-6 combines with J gene TRBJ2-1, with 10 nucleotides matching TRBD1. This CDR3 region has 15 residues. In germline, CDR1 is SGHVS, CDR2 FNYEAQ. Unmatched junction bases numbered 7, after V lost 5 bases and J lost 6 bases. CDR3 sequence reads: CASSPGQGVINEQFF. The CDR3 bases are TGTGCCAGCAGCCCAGGACAGGGGGTTATCAATGAGCAGTTCTTC.

The gene calls are TRBV2 and TRBJ1-1; 7 bases line up with TRBD1. V was clipped by 2 bases and J by 3 bases; unmatched bases: 6. The CDR3 spans 15 residues. Germline V gives CDR1 SNHLY, CDR2 FYNNEI. The CDR3 reads CASSELQGWDTEAFF. The CDR3, as DNA: TGTGCCAGCAGTGAACTACAGGGGTGGGACACTGAAGCTTTCTTT.

The J gene is TRBJ1-6, the V gene TRBV28; 7 nucleotides agree with TRBD1. V shed 6 bases and J 5 bases; nucleotides not matched to a gene: 4. The CDR3 extends over 14 amino acids. Per germline, CDR1 MDHEN and CDR2 SYDVKM. The CDR3 DNA sequence: TGTGCCAGCAGCACTGGACAGGATAATTCACCCCTCCACTTT. Translating gives CASSTGQDNSPLHF.